These T cell receptor beta chains were read from a single sample in a study of T cell clonotyping in hematopoietic cell transplantation. Sequencing was performed with immunoSEQ multiplex PCR; in TCRdb, only in-frame clones are kept and a portion is missing. The sample lists 35,000 to 45,000 clones; approximately 95% were seen once. This sample comprised peripheral blood mononuclear cells, obtained before stem cell transplant. All receptors come from a man aged 40-49 years with chronic myeloid leukemia. Some clones in this sample may be carry-over from other donors' samples. The CDR3 runs from the conserved cysteine through the conserved F or W. D genes are given only for firm matches. Not all rows give a size; the values are once, few, many and, for expanded clones, a class.

abundance	v_gene	d_gene	j_gene	CDR3nt	CDR3aa
-	TRBV6-1	TRBD1	TRBJ1-1	TGTGCCAGCAGTGAAGTACAGGGGGCTGAAGCTTTCTTT	CASSEVQGAEAFF
-	TRBV7-3	-	TRBJ1-1	TGTGCCAGCAGCATCCTCACGCAGAGGACTGAAGCTTTCTTT	CASSILTQRTEAFF
-	TRBV28	TRBD2	TRBJ2-7	TGTGCCAGCACCCTCGGGGGGTCCTACGAGCAGTACTTC	CASTLGGSYEQYF
-	TRBV9	-	TRBJ1-3	TGTGCCAGCAGCTTATACAGGGATTCTGGAAACACCATATATTTT	CASSLYRDSGNTIYF
-	TRBV28	TRBD1	TRBJ1-2	TGTGCCAGCAGTTTCTATATCGCCGGACAGGGTTTAGGCGGCTACACCTTC	CASSFYIAGQGLGGYTF
-	TRBV4-1	TRBD1	TRBJ2-7	TGCGCCAGCAGCCAAGAAGGGACAGTGTACGAGCAGTACTTC	CASSQEGTVYEQYF
once	TRBV11-2	-	TRBJ1-2	TGTGCCAGCAGCCTCGGGGGCAGAAACTACTATGGCTACACCTTC	CASSLGGRNYYGYTF
-	TRBV7-8	-	TRBJ1-2	TGTGCCAGCAGCTTAGAGGCGGAGGTCGGCTACACCTTC	CASSLEAEVGYTF
once	TRBV7-9	TRBD2	TRBJ2-7	TGTGCCAGCAGCTTCACTAGCGGGGGGGAGCAGTACTTC	CASSFTSGGEQYF
-	TRBV6-1	-	TRBJ1-5	TGTGCCAGCAGTGAAGCGATAGGCCTTGCCAATCAGCCCCAGCATTTT	CASSEAIGLANQPQHF
-	TRBV4-1	-	TRBJ2-4	TGCGCCAGCAGCCAAGATGTAGGGTCGACTCTAGCCAAAAACATTCAGTACTTC	CASSQDVGSTLAKNIQYF
-	TRBV27	TRBD2	TRBJ2-5	TGTGCCAGCAGTTTCCGGGCTAGCGGACAGACCCAGTACTTC	CASSFRASGQTQYF
-	TRBV27	-	TRBJ2-7	TGTGCCAGCAGTACTCAATCGACCTACGAGCAGTACTTC	CASSTQSTYEQYF
-	TRBV28	TRBD1	TRBJ1-2	TGTGCCAGCAGTGCGCCCGGACAGGGTCGTCGAGGCTACACCTTC	CASSAPGQGRRGYTF
-	TRBV5-1	-	TRBJ2-4	TGCGCCAGCAGAGTAGGGGTGGCCAAAAACATTCAGTACTTC	CASRVGVAKNIQYF
-	TRBV27	TRBD1	TRBJ1-5	TGTGCCAGCGGGAAGGGTAGAACAGGGGATAGCAATCAGCCCCAGCATTTT	CASGKGRTGDSNQPQHF
-	TRBV29-1	-	TRBJ1-1	TGCAGCGGCGGCGGGAACACTGAAGCTTTCTTT	CSGGGNTEAFF
-	TRBV5-6	-	TRBJ1-4	TGTGCCAGCAGCCCGTTGACAGGCGACCGGGAAAAACTGTTTTTT	CASSPLTGDREKLFF
-	TRBV19	TRBD1	TRBJ1-2	TGTGCCAGTAGTATGTTGTCAGGGGGGAGCGGTGGCTACACCTTC	CASSMLSGGSGGYTF
-	TRBV11-3	TRBD1	TRBJ1-6	TGTGCCAGCAGCTCCCGGGACAGGGTTACTGGATCACCCCTCCACTTT	CASSSRDRVTGSPLHF
once	TRBV14	-	TRBJ2-2	TGTGCCAGCAGCCGCACCCTAGTGAACACCGGGGAGCTGTTTTTT	CASSRTLVNTGELFF
-	TRBV28	-	TRBJ1-6	TGTGCCAGCACTATTTCTCAGGGAGTTTATAATTCACCCCTCCACTTT	CASTISQGVYNSPLHF